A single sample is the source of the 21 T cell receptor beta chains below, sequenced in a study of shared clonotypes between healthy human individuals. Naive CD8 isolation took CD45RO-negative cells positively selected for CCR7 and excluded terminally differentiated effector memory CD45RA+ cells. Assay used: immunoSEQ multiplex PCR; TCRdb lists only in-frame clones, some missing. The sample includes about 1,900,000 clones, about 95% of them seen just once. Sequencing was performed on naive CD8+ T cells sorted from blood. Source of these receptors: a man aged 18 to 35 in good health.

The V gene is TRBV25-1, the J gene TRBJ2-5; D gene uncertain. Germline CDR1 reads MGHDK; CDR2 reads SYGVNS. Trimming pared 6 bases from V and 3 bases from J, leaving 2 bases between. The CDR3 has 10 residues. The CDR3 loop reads CASSKETQYF. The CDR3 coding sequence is TGTGCCAGCAGCAAAGAGACCCAGTACTTC.

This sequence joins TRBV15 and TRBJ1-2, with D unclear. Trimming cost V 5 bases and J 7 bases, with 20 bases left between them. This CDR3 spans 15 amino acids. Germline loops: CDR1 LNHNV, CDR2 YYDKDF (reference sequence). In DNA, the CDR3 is TGTGCCACCAGCGAGATAGGAGGATCGGTGATTGGCTACACCTTC. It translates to CATSEIGGSVIGYTF.

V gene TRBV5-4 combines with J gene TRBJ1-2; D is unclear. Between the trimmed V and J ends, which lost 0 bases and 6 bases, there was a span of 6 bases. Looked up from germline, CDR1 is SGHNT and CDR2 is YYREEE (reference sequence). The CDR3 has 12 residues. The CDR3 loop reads CASSLVRDGYTF. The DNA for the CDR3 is TGTGCCAGCAGCTTGGTGAGGGATGGCTACACCTTC.

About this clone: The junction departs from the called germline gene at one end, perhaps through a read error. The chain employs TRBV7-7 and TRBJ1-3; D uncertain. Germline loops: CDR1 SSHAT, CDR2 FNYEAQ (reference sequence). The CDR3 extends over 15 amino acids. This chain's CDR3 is CASSSTVGWGNTIYF. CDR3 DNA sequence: TGTGCTAGCAGCTCAACCGTGGGTTGGGGAAACACCATATATTTT. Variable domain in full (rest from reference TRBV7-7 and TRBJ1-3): GAGVSQSPRYKVTKRGQDVTLRCDPISSHATLYWYQQALGQGPEFLTYFNYEAQPDKSGLPSDRFSAERPEGSISTLTIQRTEQRDSAMYRCASSSTVGWGNTIYFGEGSWLTVV.

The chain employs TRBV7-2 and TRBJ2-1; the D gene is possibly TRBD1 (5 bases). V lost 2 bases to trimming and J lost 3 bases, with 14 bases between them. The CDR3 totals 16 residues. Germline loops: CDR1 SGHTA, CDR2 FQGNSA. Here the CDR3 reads CASSLFRVTGYNEQFF. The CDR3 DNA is TGTGCCAGCAGCTTATTCAGGGTCACAGGCTACAATGAGCAGTTCTTC.

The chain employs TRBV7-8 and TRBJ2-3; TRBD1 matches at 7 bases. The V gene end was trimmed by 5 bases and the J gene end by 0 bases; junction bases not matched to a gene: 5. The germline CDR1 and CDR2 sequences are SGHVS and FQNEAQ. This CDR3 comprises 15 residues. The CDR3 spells CASSLGQASTDTQYF. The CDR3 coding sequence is TGTGCCAGCAGCCTAGGACAGGCTAGCACAGATACGCAGTATTTT.

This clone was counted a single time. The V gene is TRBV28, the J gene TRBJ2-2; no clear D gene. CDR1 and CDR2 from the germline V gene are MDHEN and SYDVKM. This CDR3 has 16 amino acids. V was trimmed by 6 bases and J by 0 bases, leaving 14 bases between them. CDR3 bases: TGTGCCAGCAGCACCCCCCAGGAGTCGAACACCGGGGAGCTGTTTTTT. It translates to CASSTPQESNTGELFF.

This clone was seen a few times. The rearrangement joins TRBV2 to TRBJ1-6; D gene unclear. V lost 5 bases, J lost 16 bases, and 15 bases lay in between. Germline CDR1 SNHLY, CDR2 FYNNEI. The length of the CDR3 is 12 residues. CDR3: CASSPDDYALHF. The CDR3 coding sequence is TGTGCCAGCAGTCCGGACGATTACGCTCTCCACTTT.

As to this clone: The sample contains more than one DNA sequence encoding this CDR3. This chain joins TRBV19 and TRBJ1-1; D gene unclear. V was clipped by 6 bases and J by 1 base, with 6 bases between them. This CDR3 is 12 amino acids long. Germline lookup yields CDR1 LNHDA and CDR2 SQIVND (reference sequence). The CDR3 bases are TGTGCCAGTAGCCTAGGGAACACTGAAGCTTTCTTT. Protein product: CASSLGNTEAFF.

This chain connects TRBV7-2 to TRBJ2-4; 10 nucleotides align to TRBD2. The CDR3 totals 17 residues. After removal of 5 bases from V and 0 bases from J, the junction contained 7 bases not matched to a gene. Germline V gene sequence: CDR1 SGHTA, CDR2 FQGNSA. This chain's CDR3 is CASSLLAGGLAKNIQYF. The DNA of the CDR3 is TGTGCCAGCAGCCTTTTAGCGGGGGGACTAGCCAAAAACATTCAGTACTTC.

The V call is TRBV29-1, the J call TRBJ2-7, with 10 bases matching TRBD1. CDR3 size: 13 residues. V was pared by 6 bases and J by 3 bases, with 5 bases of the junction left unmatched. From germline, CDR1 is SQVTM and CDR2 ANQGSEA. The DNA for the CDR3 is TGCAGCGTAGCGACAGGGGGCCACTACGAGCAGTACTTC. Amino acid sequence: CSVATGGHYEQYF.

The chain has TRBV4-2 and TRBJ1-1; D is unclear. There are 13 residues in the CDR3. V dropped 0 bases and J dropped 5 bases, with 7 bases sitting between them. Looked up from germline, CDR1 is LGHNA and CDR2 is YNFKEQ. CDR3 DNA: TGTGCCAGCAGCCAAGATGGTTGGACTGAAGCTTTCTTT. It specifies CASSQDGWTEAFF.

CDR3 loop: CASSSGQGAAYSEQYF. The CDR3 nucleotides are TGCGCCAGCAGTAGCGGACAGGGTGCGGCGTACAGCGAGCAGTACTTC. The chain has TRBV10-1 and TRBJ2-7; 8 bases are a match to TRBD1. With 5 bases clipped from V and 6 bases from J, the junction kept 15 bases outside the gene matches. The CDR3 has 16 residues. The germline V gene encodes CDR1 WNHNN and CDR2 SYGVQD (reference sequence).

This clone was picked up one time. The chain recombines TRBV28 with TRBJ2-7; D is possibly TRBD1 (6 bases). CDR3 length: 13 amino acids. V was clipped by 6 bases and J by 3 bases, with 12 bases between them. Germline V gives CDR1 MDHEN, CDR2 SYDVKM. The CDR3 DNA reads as TGTGCCAGCAGGGGACGGGACAACTACGAGCAGTACTTC. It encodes CASRGRDNYEQYF.

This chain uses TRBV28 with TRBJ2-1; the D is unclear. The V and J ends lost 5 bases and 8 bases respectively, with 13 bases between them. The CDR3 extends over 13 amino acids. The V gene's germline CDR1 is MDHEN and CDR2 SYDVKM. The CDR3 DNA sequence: TGTGCCAGCAGTCTACCGGGTTTCCATGAGCAGTTCTTC. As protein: CASSLPGFHEQFF.

CDR3 region: CASSMTGPSAGEQYF. CDR3 coding DNA: TGTGCCAGCAGTATGACAGGGCCTTCGGCGGGAGAGCAGTACTTC. V usage is TRBV2 and J usage is TRBJ2-7; D is possibly TRBD1 (7 bases). CDR1 and CDR2 (germline): SNHLY, FYNNEI. The V and J ends lost 5 bases and 7 bases respectively, with 21 bases between them. The CDR3 sequence is 15 residues long. Complete variable domain (other parts from reference TRBV2 and TRBJ2-7): EPEVTQTPSHQVTQMGQEVILRCVPISNHLYFYWYRQILGQKVEFLVSFYNNEISEKSEIFDDQFSVERPDGSNFTLKIRSTKLEDSAMYFCASSMTGPSAGEQYFGPGTRLTVT.

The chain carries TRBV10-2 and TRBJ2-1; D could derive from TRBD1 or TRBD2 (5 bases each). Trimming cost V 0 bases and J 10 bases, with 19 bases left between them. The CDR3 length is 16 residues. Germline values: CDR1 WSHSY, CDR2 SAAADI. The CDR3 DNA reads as TGCGCCAGCAGTGAGTCGACCAGCGGAAGGGGACGGGAGCAGTTCTTC. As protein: CASSESTSGRGREQFF.

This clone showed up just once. The CDR3 DNA follows: TGCGCCAGCAGCCAAGAAGGGACTAGCGCGGGGGGCACAGATACGCAGTATTTT. Encoded protein: CASSQEGTSAGGTDTQYF. The chain recombines TRBV4-3 with TRBJ2-3; 10 positions agree with TRBD2. Unmatched junction bases numbered 7, after V lost 0 bases and J lost 1 base. This CDR3 is built from 18 residues. Germline V CDR1 and CDR2: LGHNA, YSLEER.

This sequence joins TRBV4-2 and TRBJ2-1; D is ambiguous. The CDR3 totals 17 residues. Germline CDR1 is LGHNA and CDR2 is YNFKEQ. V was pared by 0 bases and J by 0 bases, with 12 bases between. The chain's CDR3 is CASSQEALMSSYNEQFF. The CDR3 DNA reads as TGTGCCAGCAGCCAAGAGGCACTGATGAGCTCCTACAATGAGCAGTTCTTC.

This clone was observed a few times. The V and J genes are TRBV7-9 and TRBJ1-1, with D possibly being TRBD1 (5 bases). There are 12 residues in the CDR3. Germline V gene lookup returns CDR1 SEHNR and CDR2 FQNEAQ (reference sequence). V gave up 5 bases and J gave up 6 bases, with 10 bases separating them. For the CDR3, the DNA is TGTGCCAGCAGCACCGGGACGGCTGAAGCTTTCTTT. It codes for CASSTGTAEAFF. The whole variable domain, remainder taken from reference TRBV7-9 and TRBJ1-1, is DTGVSQNPRHKITKRGQNVTFRCDPISEHNRLYWYRQTLGQGPEFLTYFQNEAQLEKSRLLSDRFSAERPKGSFSTLEIQRTEQGDSAMYLCASSTGTAEAFFGQGTRLTVV.

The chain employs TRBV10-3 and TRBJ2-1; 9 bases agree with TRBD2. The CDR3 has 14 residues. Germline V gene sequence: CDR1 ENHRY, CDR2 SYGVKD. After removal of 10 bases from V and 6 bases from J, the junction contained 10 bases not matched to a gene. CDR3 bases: TGTGCCACCTCTCCGGGACTAGCTGGCAATGAGCAGTTCTTC. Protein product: CATSPGLAGNEQFF.